This T cell receptor beta chain was observed in a study of human T cells and chemical hapten exposure. Regarding the study as a whole: The formation of large CDR3 similarity clusters by expanded TCRs significantly exceeded that of controls.

Concerning this clonotype itself: Its antigen is unknown.

Time point indicated: patch test 1, 2 weeks after DPC sensitization. The treatment: therapeutic diphenylcyclopropenone sensitization with weekly scalp DPC. TCRdb redid the calling of the RACE reads with MiXCR, one entry per CDR3 protein. This table holds roughly 120,000 distinct CDR3 sequences, about 12% found once. Trimming pared 1 base from V and 6 bases from J, leaving 7 bases between. The CDR3 extends over 14 amino acids. This rearrangement joins TRBV12-3 or TRBV12-4 to TRBJ1-6, with D possibly matching TRBD1 (6 bases). The sequencing used whole blood, collected in connection with sensitization to the hapten diphenylcyclopropenone (DPC). The TCR sequence derives from a woman between 45 and 60 years old with alopecia areata. Some clones in this sample may be carry-over from other donors' samples. The CDR3 region has the DNA TGTGCCAGCAGTTTAGTAGGGGGTAATTCACCCCTCCACTTT. Translating it yields CASSLVGGNSPLHF.